The 2 T cell receptor beta chains given below trace back to one sample, sequenced in a study of blood T cell repertoires in COVID-19. Measured with immunoSEQ multiplex PCR; TCRdb has only the in-frame clones, and not every one. Among 100,000 to 150,000 clones, around 81% were seen once, and the ten largest hold 3.5% to 4%. The material sequenced was peripheral blood. The receptor set was obtained from a woman aged 45-65 years with acute or convalescent COVID-19.

This clone was counted once. The V and J genes are TRBV28 and TRBJ2-7; 9 positions match TRBD1. CDR3 size: 13 residues. Germline V gene lookup returns CDR1 MDHEN and CDR2 SYDVKM. Trimming cost V 7 bases and J 0 bases; bases outside gene matches: 1. The CDR3 here is CASNRGPSYEQYF. Written as DNA, the CDR3 is TGTGCCAGCAACAGGGGGCCCTCCTACGAGCAGTACTTC.

The chain combines TRBV28 with TRBJ1-1, with D unresolved. V shed 10 bases and J shed 8 bases, with 20 bases lying between them. Germline CDR1 is MDHEN and CDR2 is SYDVKM. The CDR3 runs to 13 residues. CDR3 bases: TGTGCCACTCATTTTTTCGAGGGATTCGAAGCTTTCTTT. Its protein is CATHFFEGFEAFF. Full variable domain (outside the CDR3, taken from reference TRBV28 and TRBJ1-1): DVKVTQSSRYLVKRTGEKVFLECVQDMDHENMFWYRQDPGLGLRLIYFSYDVKMKEKGDIPEGYSVSREKKERFSLILESASTNQTSMYLCATHFFEGFEAFFGQGTRLTVV.